The rows below give T cell receptor beta chains drawn from one sample of a study of T cell clonotyping in hematopoietic cell transplantation. Sequenced by immunoSEQ multiplex PCR; TCRdb stores in-frame clones only, minus some. The table shows 9,000 or so clones, with over 60% occurring only once. The material was peripheral blood mononuclear cells, obtained 180 days after allogeneic stem cell transplant. Receptors were obtained from a female patient in her 50s who had an allogeneic stem cell transplant from a related donor, so the T cells may come from the graft donor. Some clones in this sample may be carry-over from other donors' samples. Both conserved end residues are part of each CDR3. The D gene is left open where the match is weak. Some rows mark clone size as missing; the rest say once, few, many or name a class of expanded clone.

cdr3_nt: TGTGCCAGCAGACCGGACAGGGGAGGGGAAAAACTGTTTTTT
cdr3_aa: CASRPDRGGEKLFF
d_call: TRBD1
clone_size: .
v_call: TRBV6-5
j_call: TRBJ1-4

cdr3_nt: TGTGCCAGCAGTTTCTTCCAGCGGGGACAATACGAGCAGTACTTC
cdr3_aa: CASSFFQRGQYEQYF
d_call: .
clone_size: .
v_call: TRBV28
j_call: TRBJ2-7

cdr3_nt: TGTGCCAGCAGTTCTAGCGGGGTAGGCAATGAGCAGTTCTTC
cdr3_aa: CASSSSGVGNEQFF
d_call: TRBD2
clone_size: .
v_call: TRBV6-6
j_call: TRBJ2-1

cdr3_nt: TGTGCCAGCAGCTTAAGGACTAGCGGGAGTAGCGATGAGCAGTTCTTC
cdr3_aa: CASSLRTSGSSDEQFF
d_call: TRBD2
clone_size: .
v_call: TRBV5-4
j_call: TRBJ2-1

cdr3_nt: TGTGCCAGCAGTTATAGCTCTGGAAACACCATATATTTT
cdr3_aa: CASSYSSGNTIYF
d_call: .
clone_size: medium-sized
v_call: TRBV6-6
j_call: TRBJ1-3

cdr3_nt: TGTGCCAGCAGTTTATTTCAGCCCCAGCATTTT
cdr3_aa: CASSLFQPQHF
d_call: .
clone_size: .
v_call: TRBV27
j_call: TRBJ1-5

cdr3_nt: TGCAGTGCCGAACCAGAGTATGAGCAGTTCTTC
cdr3_aa: CSAEPEYEQFF
d_call: .
clone_size: .
v_call: TRBV20-1
j_call: TRBJ2-1

cdr3_nt: TGTGCCAGCAGCCAGGGGGGTAATCAGCCCCAGCATTTT
cdr3_aa: CASSQGGNQPQHF
d_call: TRBD1
clone_size: .
v_call: TRBV6-4
j_call: TRBJ1-5

cdr3_nt: TGTGCCAGTAAAGCCGGGACAGGGATCTACGAGCAGTACTTC
cdr3_aa: CASKAGTGIYEQYF
d_call: TRBD1
clone_size: .
v_call: TRBV19
j_call: TRBJ2-7

cdr3_nt: TGTGCCAGCAGTGCGACAGGACCGAATGAAAAACTGTTTTTT
cdr3_aa: CASSATGPNEKLFF
d_call: .
clone_size: .
v_call: TRBV28
j_call: TRBJ1-4

cdr3_nt: TGTGCCAGCAGCTCCCCCCCTGATAGTCCACTTAATTCACCCCTCCACTTT
cdr3_aa: CASSSPPDSPLNSPLHF
d_call: .
clone_size: .
v_call: TRBV11-2
j_call: TRBJ1-6

cdr3_nt: TGTGCCAGCAACCCGGGGACTAGCGGGAATCGGAACACCGGGGAGCTGTTTTTT
cdr3_aa: CASNPGTSGNRNTGELFF
d_call: TRBD2
clone_size: .
v_call: TRBV6-7
j_call: TRBJ2-2

cdr3_nt: TGTGCCAGTAAAGGAGAAAAACTGTTTTTT
cdr3_aa: CASKGEKLFF
d_call: .
clone_size: .
v_call: TRBV19
j_call: TRBJ1-4

cdr3_nt: TGTGCCACCAGCAGAGCCCCGGAGGGAGCCTACGAGCAGTACTTC
cdr3_aa: CATSRAPEGAYEQYF
d_call: .
clone_size: .
v_call: TRBV15
j_call: TRBJ2-7

cdr3_nt: TGCAGCGTTGCAGGGACAGGGTTTTCAGAGACCCAGTACTTC
cdr3_aa: CSVAGTGFSETQYF
d_call: TRBD1
clone_size: .
v_call: TRBV29-1
j_call: TRBJ2-5

cdr3_nt: TGTGCCAGCGTTAGGGACACAGATACGCAGTATTTT
cdr3_aa: CASVRDTDTQYF
d_call: .
clone_size: few
v_call: TRBV2
j_call: TRBJ2-3

cdr3_nt: TGCAACTGGACGGACTACGAGCAGTACTTC
cdr3_aa: CNWTDYEQYF
d_call: .
clone_size: .
v_call: TRBV29-1
j_call: TRBJ2-7

cdr3_nt: TGTGCCAGCAGTTTATGGCAGGGAAACAACCAGCCCCAGCATTTT
cdr3_aa: CASSLWQGNNQPQHF
d_call: .
clone_size: .
v_call: TRBV28
j_call: TRBJ1-5

cdr3_nt: TGTGCCAGTAGACGTACAGGGGGACTCAATCAGCCCCAGCATTTT
cdr3_aa: CASRRTGGLNQPQHF
d_call: TRBD1
clone_size: .
v_call: TRBV19
j_call: TRBJ1-5

cdr3_nt: TGCGCCAGCAGTGAAAGACAGGGGAATTCACCCCTCCACTTT
cdr3_aa: CASSERQGNSPLHF
d_call: TRBD1
clone_size: .
v_call: TRBV10-1
j_call: TRBJ1-6

cdr3_nt: TGTGCCAGCAGGCCTACGGGGGGCGCCAGCTATGGCTACACCTTC
cdr3_aa: CASRPTGGASYGYTF
d_call: .
clone_size: .
v_call: TRBV27
j_call: TRBJ1-2

cdr3_nt: TGTGCCTGGAACCCGACCCCGCAGACACCCCTCCACTTT
cdr3_aa: CAWNPTPQTPLHF
d_call: .
clone_size: .
v_call: TRBV30
j_call: TRBJ1-6

cdr3_nt: TGTGCCAGCAGCAAAGTTCGGACAGGACTCTCCTACGAGCAGTACTTC
cdr3_aa: CASSKVRTGLSYEQYF
d_call: .
clone_size: .
v_call: TRBV21-1
j_call: TRBJ2-7

cdr3_nt: TGTGCCAGCACCCAAAACACGTACTATGGCTACACCTTC
cdr3_aa: CASTQNTYYGYTF
d_call: .
clone_size: medium-sized
v_call: TRBV6-5
j_call: TRBJ1-2

cdr3_nt: TGCGCCAGCAGGTCGACAGAGGGACAGCGTGAAGCTTTCTTT
cdr3_aa: CASRSTEGQREAFF
d_call: TRBD1
clone_size: .
v_call: TRBV5-1
j_call: TRBJ1-1

cdr3_nt: TGCGCCAGCAGCCTACTAGCGGGGGCCCAAGAGACCCAGTACTTC
cdr3_aa: CASSLLAGAQETQYF
d_call: TRBD2
clone_size: .
v_call: TRBV4-3
j_call: TRBJ2-5

cdr3_nt: TGTGCCAGCAGCTTTCGACAGGGGGGTAATGAAAAACTGTTTTTT
cdr3_aa: CASSFRQGGNEKLFF
d_call: TRBD1
clone_size: .
v_call: TRBV7-6
j_call: TRBJ1-4

cdr3_nt: TGTGCCAGCAGTGAAGAACTGAGCTCCTATAATTCACCCCTCCACTTT
cdr3_aa: CASSEELSSYNSPLHF
d_call: .
clone_size: .
v_call: TRBV25-1
j_call: TRBJ1-6

cdr3_nt: TGTGCCAGCAGCCCCTGGGGGGGCCGAAGCTCTGGAAACACCATATATTTT
cdr3_aa: CASSPWGGRSSGNTIYF
d_call: .
clone_size: .
v_call: TRBV11-2
j_call: TRBJ1-3

cdr3_nt: TGCAGTGCTGGACAGGGACTGAAGCAGTACTTC
cdr3_aa: CSAGQGLKQYF
d_call: TRBD1
clone_size: .
v_call: TRBV20-1
j_call: TRBJ2-7

cdr3_nt: TGTGCCTGGAGTGCTGGAGCTAATTCACCCCTCCACTTT
cdr3_aa: CAWSAGANSPLHF
d_call: .
clone_size: .
v_call: TRBV30
j_call: TRBJ1-6

cdr3_nt: TGCGCCAGCAGCCAAGAGGGGATGGGACTAGCGGGGGCCTATGGGTTAGATACGCAGTATTTT
cdr3_aa: CASSQEGMGLAGAYGLDTQYF
d_call: TRBD2
clone_size: .
v_call: TRBV4-1
j_call: TRBJ2-3

cdr3_nt: TGTGCCAGCAGGCCGGGGGGGCGCTTCGATGGCTACACCTTC
cdr3_aa: CASRPGGRFDGYTF
d_call: .
clone_size: .
v_call: TRBV6-5
j_call: TRBJ1-2

cdr3_nt: TGTGCCAGCAGTTACGGACTAGCGGGGTTTAATGAGCAGTTCTTC
cdr3_aa: CASSYGLAGFNEQFF
d_call: TRBD2
clone_size: .
v_call: TRBV6-5
j_call: TRBJ2-1

cdr3_nt: TGTGCCAGCAGCTTAGACAGGAGGAACACTGAAGCTTTCTTT
cdr3_aa: CASSLDRRNTEAFF
d_call: .
clone_size: .
v_call: TRBV7-2
j_call: TRBJ1-1

cdr3_nt: TGTGCCTGGAGTACCGGGCTCACAGATACGCAGTATTTT
cdr3_aa: CAWSTGLTDTQYF
d_call: .
clone_size: .
v_call: TRBV30
j_call: TRBJ2-3

cdr3_nt: TGTGCCAGCAGCTCGAACAATGAGCAGTTCTTC
cdr3_aa: CASSSNNEQFF
d_call: .
clone_size: few
v_call: TRBV11-3
j_call: TRBJ2-1

cdr3_nt: TGTGCCAGCAGTGGGGACAACAATCAGCCCCAGCATTTT
cdr3_aa: CASSGDNNQPQHF
d_call: .
clone_size: .
v_call: TRBV2
j_call: TRBJ1-5

cdr3_nt: TGTGCCTCCCGGCCAGCCATCTCTGGAAACACCATATATTTT
cdr3_aa: CASRPAISGNTIYF
d_call: .
clone_size: .
v_call: TRBV30
j_call: TRBJ1-3

cdr3_nt: TGTGCCAGCAGCTCTAGGACAGAGTCCGGTCAGCCCCAGCATTTT
cdr3_aa: CASSSRTESGQPQHF
d_call: .
clone_size: .
v_call: TRBV7-2
j_call: TRBJ1-5

cdr3_nt: TGTGCCAGCAGTTTTACTGGACTCCCCTATTCCTACGAGCAGTACTTC
cdr3_aa: CASSFTGLPYSYEQYF
d_call: .
clone_size: .
v_call: TRBV27
j_call: TRBJ2-7

cdr3_nt: TGCGCCAGCAGCCTAAGTTCTAGGGGAAACGGAAACATTCAGTACTTC
cdr3_aa: CASSLSSRGNGNIQYF
d_call: .
clone_size: .
v_call: TRBV4-3
j_call: TRBJ2-4

cdr3_nt: TGCGCCAGCAGCCAACCCGGGACAGCGAACACTGAAGCTTTCTTT
cdr3_aa: CASSQPGTANTEAFF
d_call: TRBD1
clone_size: .
v_call: TRBV4-1
j_call: TRBJ1-1

cdr3_nt: TGTGCCGGAAGCAGGGAGAGTGGCACTGAAGCTTTCTTT
cdr3_aa: CAGSRESGTEAFF
d_call: .
clone_size: .
v_call: TRBV10-3
j_call: TRBJ1-1

cdr3_nt: TGTGCCAGCAGCCTCCTCATAAGTCTGAACACTGAAGCTTTCTTT
cdr3_aa: CASSLLISLNTEAFF
d_call: .
clone_size: .
v_call: TRBV5-6
j_call: TRBJ1-1

cdr3_nt: TGCAGCGTTGGCCTGGACGGAAATCAGCCCCAGCATTTT
cdr3_aa: CSVGLDGNQPQHF
d_call: .
clone_size: .
v_call: TRBV29-1
j_call: TRBJ1-5

cdr3_nt: TGTGCCAGCAGCTACTTGCGGAACTCCTACAATGAGCAGTTCTTC
cdr3_aa: CASSYLRNSYNEQFF
d_call: .
clone_size: once
v_call: TRBV4-2
j_call: TRBJ2-1

cdr3_nt: TGTGCCAGCAGCTTTGGGACAGGACAAAATCAGCCCCAGCATTTT
cdr3_aa: CASSFGTGQNQPQHF
d_call: TRBD1
clone_size: .
v_call: TRBV5-6
j_call: TRBJ1-5